These 9 T cell receptor beta chains were sequenced from one sample in a study of cytotoxic CD8 clonotypes in ibrutinib-treated CLL. The data were produced by immunoSEQ multiplex PCR, yet TCRdb's version contains in-frame clones alone and is incomplete. The sample contains some 130,000 clones, about 91% of which appear only once. The source material was PBMCs, sampled after 12 months of ibrutinib treatment. The source is a human donor with chronic lymphocytic leukemia.

The genes are TRBV4-3 and TRBJ1-1, with 9 bases fitting TRBD1. CDR1 LGHNA and CDR2 YSLEER come from the germline V gene. Unmatched junction bases numbered 6, after V lost 5 bases and J lost 5 bases. The CDR3 sequence is 14 residues long. This CDR3 reads CASSAGTGITEAFF. The CDR3 coding sequence is TGCGCCAGCAGCGCCGGGACAGGGATAACTGAAGCTTTCTTT.

The J gene is TRBJ2-3, the V gene TRBV18; D not certain. CDR3 length: 13 amino acids. V shed 2 bases and J shed 0 bases, with 3 bases lying between them. Germline assignment: CDR1 KGHSH and CDR2 LQKENI. Here the CDR3 reads CASSPVSTDTQYF. The CDR3 nucleotides are TGTGCCAGCTCACCAGTAAGCACAGATACGCAGTATTTT.

The gene calls are TRBV7-2 and TRBJ1-1, with D hard to call. This CDR3 spans 14 amino acids. The germline gives CDR1 SGHTA, CDR2 FQGNSA. Between the trimmed V and J ends, which lost 3 bases and 1 base, there was a span of 9 bases. The CDR3 loop is CASSLPFGNTEAFF. The DNA of the CDR3 is TGTGCCAGCAGCTTGCCCTTTGGGAACACTGAAGCTTTCTTT.

This chain joins TRBV6-1 and TRBJ2-4; TRBD1 might be the D (5 bases). V was trimmed by 4 bases and J by 0 bases, leaving 13 bases between them. The CDR3 is made up of 16 amino acids. Germline CDR1 and CDR2: MNHNS and SASEGT. CDR3 amino acids: CASSASDKVAKNIQYF. DNA for the CDR3: TGTGCCAGCAGTGCTTCGGACAAAGTAGCCAAAAACATTCAGTACTTC.

This chain links TRBV18 with TRBJ2-7; 10 nucleotides align to TRBD2. Losses at the gene ends were 6 bases for V and 5 bases for J; bases not matched to a gene: 10. Germline V CDR1 and CDR2: KGHSH, LQKENI. The length of the CDR3 is 15 residues. This CDR3 is CASSSPSGSAHEQYF. The CDR3 DNA follows: TGTGCCAGCTCTTCTCCTAGCGGGAGCGCCCACGAGCAGTACTTC.

V usage is TRBV28 and J usage is TRBJ1-3; TRBD1 aligns across 7 bases. Germline lookup yields CDR1 MDHEN and CDR2 SYDVKM. The CDR3 is made up of 16 amino acids. V lost 5 bases, J lost 0 bases, and 7 bases stayed unmatched. The CDR3 sequence is CASSTPTGFSGNTIYF. The CDR3 nucleotides are TGTGCCAGCAGTACCCCGACAGGGTTCTCTGGAAACACCATATATTTT.

The rearrangement uses TRBV7-3 and TRBJ2-2; tentative D call: TRBD2 (6 bases). Between the trimmed V and J ends, which lost 2 bases and 4 bases, there was a span of 11 bases. In germline, CDR1 is SGHTA, CDR2 FQGTGA. The length of the CDR3 is 15 residues. CDR3 coding DNA: TGTGCCAGCAGCTTAGGAGGGACCACCACCGGGGAGCTGTTTTTT. Translating gives CASSLGGTTTGELFF.

The rearrangement uses TRBV6-1 and TRBJ1-4, with D uncertain. The V gene lost 8 bases and the J gene lost 10 bases, with 20 bases spanning the gap. The V gene's germline CDR1 is MNHNS and CDR2 SASEGT. This CDR3 is built from 14 residues. The CDR3 sequence: CASAEEAGWGKLFF. CDR3 in DNA: TGTGCCAGCGCAGAGGAGGCGGGGTGGGGAAAACTGTTTTTT.

This clone has only one observation. The chain joins TRBV14 to TRBJ1-1; D might be TRBD1 (5 bases). CDR1 is SGHDN, CDR2 FVKESK, per germline. There are 15 residues in the CDR3. V lost 0 bases, J lost 11 bases, and 19 bases lay in between. CDR3 DNA: TGTGCCAGCAGCCAAGATTTAGGGGCCTCAAATCGGGCTTTCTTT. Its protein product is CASSQDLGASNRAFF.